This TCR beta chain was sequenced for a study of blood T cell repertoires in COVID-19. Overall study: T cells, B-cell-depleted T cells, or PBMCs provided the cDNA or gDNA that served as material.

Assay: immunoSEQ multiplex PCR; the TCRdb copy retains only in-frame clones and omits some. The sample records about 350,000 clones, 75% to 90% being singletons. The Seattle patients joined while their infection was active and were tracked longitudinally afterward. J gave up 1 base and V 1 base, and 7 bases lay outside the gene matches. The CDR3 runs to 19 residues. The germline CDR1 and CDR2 sequences are LGHDT and YNNKEL (reference sequence). V gene TRBV3-1 (or the pseudogene TRBV3-2) combines with J gene TRBJ2-3; 14 bases fit TRBD2. This TCR came from a woman aged 60-75 years with COVID-19, enrolled during active disease. The sequencing input was peripheral blood. The CDR3 DNA sequence: TGTGCCAGCAGCCAAGGGGCGGGACTAGCGGGGGTCGGCACAGATACGCAGTATTTT. Translating gives CASSQGAGLAGVGTDTQYF.